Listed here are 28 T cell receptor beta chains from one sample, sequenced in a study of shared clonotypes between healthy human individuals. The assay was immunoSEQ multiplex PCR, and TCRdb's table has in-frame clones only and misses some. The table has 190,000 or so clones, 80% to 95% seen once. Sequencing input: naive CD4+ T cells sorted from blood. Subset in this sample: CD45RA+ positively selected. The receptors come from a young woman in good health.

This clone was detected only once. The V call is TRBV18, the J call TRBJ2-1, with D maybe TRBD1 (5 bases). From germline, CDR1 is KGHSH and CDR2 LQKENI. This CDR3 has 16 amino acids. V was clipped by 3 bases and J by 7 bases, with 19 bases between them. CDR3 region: CASSPKLGLAGNEQFF. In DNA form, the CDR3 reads TGTGCCAGCTCACCCAAGTTAGGATTGGCAGGGAATGAGCAGTTCTTC.

CDR3 sequence: CASSSYGTGGGYEQYF. CDR3 bases: TGTGCCAGCAGTTCATACGGCACAGGGGGCGGCTACGAGCAGTACTTC. This rearrangement joins TRBV28 to TRBJ2-7, with TRBD1 identical over 9 bases. CDR3 length: 16 amino acids. V shed 4 bases and J 3 bases; nucleotides not matched to a gene: 10. Per germline, CDR1 MDHEN and CDR2 SYDVKM.

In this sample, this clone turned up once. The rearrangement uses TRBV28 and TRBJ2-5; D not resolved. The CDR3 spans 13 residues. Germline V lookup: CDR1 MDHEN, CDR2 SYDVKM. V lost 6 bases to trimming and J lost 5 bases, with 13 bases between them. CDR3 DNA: TGTGCCAGCAGGCCGCCGGTCCGGGAGACCCAGTACTTC. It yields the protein CASRPPVRETQYF.

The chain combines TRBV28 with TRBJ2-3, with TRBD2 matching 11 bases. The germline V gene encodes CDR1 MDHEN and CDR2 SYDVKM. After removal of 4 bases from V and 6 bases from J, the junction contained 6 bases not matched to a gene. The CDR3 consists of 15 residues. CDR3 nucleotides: TGTGCCAGCAGTTCTGTAGCGGGAGGGCAGGATACGCAGTATTTT. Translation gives CASSSVAGGQDTQYF.

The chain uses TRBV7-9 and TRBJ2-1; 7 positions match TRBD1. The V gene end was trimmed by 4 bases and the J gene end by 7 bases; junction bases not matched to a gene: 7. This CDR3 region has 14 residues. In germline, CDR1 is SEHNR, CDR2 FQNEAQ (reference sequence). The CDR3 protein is CASSYGQVWNEQFF. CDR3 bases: TGTGCCAGCAGCTACGGACAGGTTTGGAATGAGCAGTTCTTC.

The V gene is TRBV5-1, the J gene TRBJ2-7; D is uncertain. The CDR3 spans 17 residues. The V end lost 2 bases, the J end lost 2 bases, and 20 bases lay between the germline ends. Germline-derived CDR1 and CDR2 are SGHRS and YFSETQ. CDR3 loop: CASSFGANSPLAYEQYF. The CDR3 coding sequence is TGCGCCAGCAGCTTCGGCGCCAATTCACCGCTCGCCTACGAGCAGTACTTC.

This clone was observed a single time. CDR3 sequence (DNA): TGTGCCAGCAGCTTCGGAGACGGGAACACTGAAGCTTTCTTT. Translated: CASSFGDGNTEAFF. This chain links TRBV11-3 with TRBJ1-1, with D uncertain. Germline CDR1 and CDR2: SGHNT and YENEEA. V lost 3 bases and J lost 1, with 9 bases in between. The CDR3 length is 14 residues. The variable domain in full, with the rest retrieved from reference TRBV11-3 and TRBJ1-1, is EAGVVQSPRYKIIEKKQPVAFWCNPISGHNTLYWYLQNLGQGPELLIRYENEEAVDDSQLPKDRFSAERLKGVDSTLKIQPAELGDSAVYLCASSFGDGNTEAFFGQGTRLTVV.

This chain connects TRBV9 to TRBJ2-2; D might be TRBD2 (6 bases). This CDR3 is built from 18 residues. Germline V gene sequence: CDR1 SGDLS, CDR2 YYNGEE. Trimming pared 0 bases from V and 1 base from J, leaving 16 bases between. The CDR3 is CASSVGGRSGGNTGELFF. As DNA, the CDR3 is TGTGCCAGCAGCGTAGGAGGACGTAGCGGAGGGAACACCGGGGAGCTGTTTTTT.

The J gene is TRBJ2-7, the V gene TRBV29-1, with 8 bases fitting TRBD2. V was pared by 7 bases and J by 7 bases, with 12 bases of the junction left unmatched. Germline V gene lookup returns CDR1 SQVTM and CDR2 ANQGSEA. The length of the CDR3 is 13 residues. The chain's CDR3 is CSAGLASHREQYF. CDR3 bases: TGCAGCGCTGGACTAGCCTCCCATCGGGAGCAGTACTTC.

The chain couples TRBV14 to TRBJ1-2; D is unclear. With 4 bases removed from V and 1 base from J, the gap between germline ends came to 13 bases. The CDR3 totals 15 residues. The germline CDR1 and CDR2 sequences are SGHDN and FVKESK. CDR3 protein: CASSPSEWGNYGYTF. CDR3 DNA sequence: TGTGCCAGCAGCCCCTCCGAGTGGGGTAACTATGGCTACACCTTC.

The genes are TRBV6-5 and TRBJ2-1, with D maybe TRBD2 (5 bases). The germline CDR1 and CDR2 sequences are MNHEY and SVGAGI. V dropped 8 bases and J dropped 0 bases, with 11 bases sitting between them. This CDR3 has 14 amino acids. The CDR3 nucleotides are TGTGCCAGCGCTCGAGCGGTCTCCTACAATGAGCAGTTCTTC. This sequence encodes CASARAVSYNEQFF.

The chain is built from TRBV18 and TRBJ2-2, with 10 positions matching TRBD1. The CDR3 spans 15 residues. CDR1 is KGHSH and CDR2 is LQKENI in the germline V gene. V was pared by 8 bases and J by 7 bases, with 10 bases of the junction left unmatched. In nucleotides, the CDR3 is TGTGCCAGCCGCCCCGGGACAGGGGAGATCGGGGAGCTGTTTTTT. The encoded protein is CASRPGTGEIGELFF.

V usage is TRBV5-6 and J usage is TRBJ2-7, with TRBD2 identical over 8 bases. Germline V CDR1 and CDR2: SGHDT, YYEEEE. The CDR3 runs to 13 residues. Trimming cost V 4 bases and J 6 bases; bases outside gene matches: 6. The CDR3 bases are TGTGCCAGCAGCCTGAGCGGGAGAATCGAGCAGTACTTC. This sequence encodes CASSLSGRIEQYF.

CDR3 loop: CASSRETGSYEQYF. Written as DNA, the CDR3 is TGCGCCAGCAGCCGAGAAACAGGGAGTTACGAGCAGTACTTC. The V and J genes are TRBV4-1 and TRBJ2-5, with D possibly TRBD1 on 6 matching bases. The tail of the sequence fits TRBJ2-7 better, so the J call may be wrong. CDR1 is MGHRA, CDR2 YSYEKL, per germline. The CDR3 has 14 amino acids.

CDR3 sequence: CASSPQPGKTNTEAFF. As DNA, the CDR3 is TGTGCCAGCTCACCTCAGCCAGGCAAAACGAACACTGAAGCTTTCTTT. The V gene is TRBV18, the J gene TRBJ1-1; no definite D call. The V gene lost 3 bases and the J gene lost 1 base, with 15 bases spanning the gap. CDR1 KGHSH and CDR2 LQKENI come from the germline V gene. The CDR3 contains 16 residues.

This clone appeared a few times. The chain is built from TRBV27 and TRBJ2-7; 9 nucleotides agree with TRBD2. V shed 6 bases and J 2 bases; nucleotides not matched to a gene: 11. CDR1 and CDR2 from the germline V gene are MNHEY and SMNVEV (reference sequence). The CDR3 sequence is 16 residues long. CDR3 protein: CASSPLAGTWPYEQYF. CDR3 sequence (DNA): TGTGCCAGCAGCCCGCTAGCGGGAACCTGGCCCTACGAGCAGTACTTC.

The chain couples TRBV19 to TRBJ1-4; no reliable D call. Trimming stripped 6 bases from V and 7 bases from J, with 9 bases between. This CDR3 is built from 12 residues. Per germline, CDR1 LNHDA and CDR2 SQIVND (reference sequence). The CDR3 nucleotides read TGTGCCAGTAGCATCGGCGTTGAAAAACTGTTTTTT. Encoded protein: CASSIGVEKLFF.

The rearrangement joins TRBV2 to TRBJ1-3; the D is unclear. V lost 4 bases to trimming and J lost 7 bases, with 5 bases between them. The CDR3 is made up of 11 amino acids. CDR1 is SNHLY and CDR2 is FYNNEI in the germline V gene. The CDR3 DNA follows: TGTGCCAGCAGTGTTTTCAACACCATATATTTT. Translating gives CASSVFNTIYF.

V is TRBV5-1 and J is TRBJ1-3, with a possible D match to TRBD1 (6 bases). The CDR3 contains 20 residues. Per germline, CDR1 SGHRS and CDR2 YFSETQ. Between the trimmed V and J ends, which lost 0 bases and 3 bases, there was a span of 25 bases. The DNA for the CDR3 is TGCGCCAGCAGCTTGGGGCCCCGCGGCAGGGGCCTCCTTTATGGAAACACCATATATTTT. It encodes CASSLGPRGRGLLYGNTIYF.

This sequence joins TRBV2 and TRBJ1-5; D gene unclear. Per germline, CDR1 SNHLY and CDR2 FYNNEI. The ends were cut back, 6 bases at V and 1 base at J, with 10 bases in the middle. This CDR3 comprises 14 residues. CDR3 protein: CASSPIRSNQPQHF. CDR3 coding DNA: TGTGCCAGCAGCCCCATAAGAAGCAATCAGCCCCAGCATTTT.

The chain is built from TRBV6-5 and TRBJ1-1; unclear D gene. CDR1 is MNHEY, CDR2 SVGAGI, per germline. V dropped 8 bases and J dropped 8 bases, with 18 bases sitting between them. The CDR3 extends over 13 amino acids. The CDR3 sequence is CASGAEVPVEAFF. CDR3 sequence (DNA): TGTGCCAGCGGCGCGGAGGTACCAGTAGAAGCTTTCTTT.

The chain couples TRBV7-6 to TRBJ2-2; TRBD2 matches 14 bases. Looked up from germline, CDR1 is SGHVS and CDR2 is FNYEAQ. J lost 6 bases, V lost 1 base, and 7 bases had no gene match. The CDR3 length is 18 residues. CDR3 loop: CASSLGTSGRFLAGELFF. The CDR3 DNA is TGTGCCAGCAGCTTAGGGACTAGCGGGAGGTTTTTGGCCGGGGAGCTGTTTTTT.

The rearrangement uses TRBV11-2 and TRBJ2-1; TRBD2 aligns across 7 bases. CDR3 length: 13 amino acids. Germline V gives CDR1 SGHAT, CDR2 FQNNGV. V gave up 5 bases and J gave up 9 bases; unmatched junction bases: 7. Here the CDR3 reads CASSPEWGGEQFF. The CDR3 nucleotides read TGTGCCAGCAGCCCTGAGTGGGGGGGTGAGCAGTTCTTC.

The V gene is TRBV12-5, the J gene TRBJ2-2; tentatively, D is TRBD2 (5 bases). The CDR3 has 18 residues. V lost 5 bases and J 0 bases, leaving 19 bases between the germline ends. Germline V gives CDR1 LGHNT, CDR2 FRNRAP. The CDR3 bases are TGTGCTAGTGGTCTCACACCTGATGGAGCGGCGAACACCGGGGAGCTGTTTTTT. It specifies CASGLTPDGAANTGELFF.

As DNA, the CDR3 is TGTGCCAGCAGCTTAGGAGTTGCGGGGGCGGGAGATACGCAGTATTTT. Protein product: CASSLGVAGAGDTQYF. The chain is built from TRBV7-2 and TRBJ2-3; D possibly corresponds to TRBD2 (7 bases). The germline CDR1 and CDR2 sequences are SGHTA and FQGNSA. The CDR3 loop spans 16 amino acids. Trimming left V 1 base short and J 5 bases short, with 16 bases between. The whole variable domain, remainder taken from reference TRBV7-2 and TRBJ2-3, is GAGVSQSPSNKVTEKGKDVELRCDPISGHTALYWYRQSLGQGLEFLIYFQGNSAPDKSGLPSDRFSAERTGGSVSTLTIQRTQQEDSAVYLCASSLGVAGAGDTQYFGPGTRLTVL.

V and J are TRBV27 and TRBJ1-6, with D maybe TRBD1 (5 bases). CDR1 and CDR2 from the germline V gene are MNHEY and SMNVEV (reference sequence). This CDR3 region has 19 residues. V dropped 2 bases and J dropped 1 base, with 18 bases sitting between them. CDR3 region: CASSLVRPLGGSYNSPLHF. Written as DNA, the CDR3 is TGTGCCAGCAGTTTAGTCCGGCCGCTTGGGGGATCCTATAATTCACCCCTCCACTTT.

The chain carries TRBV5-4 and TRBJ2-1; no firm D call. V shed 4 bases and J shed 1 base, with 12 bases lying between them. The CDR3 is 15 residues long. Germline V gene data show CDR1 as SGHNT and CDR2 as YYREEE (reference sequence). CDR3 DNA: TGTGCCAGCAGCCCGGATGGCGATTCCTACAATGAGCAGTTCTTC. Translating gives CASSPDGDSYNEQFF.

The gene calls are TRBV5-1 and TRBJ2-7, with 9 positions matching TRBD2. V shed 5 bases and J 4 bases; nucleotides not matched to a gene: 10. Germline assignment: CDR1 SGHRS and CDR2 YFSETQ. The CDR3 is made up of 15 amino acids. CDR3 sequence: CASSLSIAGAYEQYF. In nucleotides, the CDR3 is TGCGCCAGCAGTCTTTCTATAGCGGGAGCTTACGAGCAGTACTTC.